This T cell receptor (beta chain) emerged from a study of radiotherapy plus CTLA-4 blockade in lung cancer. Notes on the study in general: Researchers report tumor-derived TCR clones expanding in blood after radiotherapy plus ipilimumab. Response, reportedly, was best predicted by interferon-beta along with early blood T cell clone dynamics.

Concerning this clone: Its cognate antigen is unknown.

The germline V gene has CDR1 LNHDA and CDR2 SQIVND (reference sequence). The J segment lost 5 bases and the V segment lost 6 bases, leaving 11 bases of the junction unmatched. The CDR3 consists of 15 residues. Sequenced by immunoSEQ multiplex PCR; TCRdb stores in-frame clones only, minus some. The sample carries about 97,000 clones, about four fifths recorded once. The rearrangement uses TRBV19 and TRBJ1-2, with 8 bases that match TRBD1. The source is a human donor with non-small cell lung cancer who had a partial response to radiotherapy plus ipilimumab. Some clones in this sample may be carry-over from other donors' samples. The sample was peripheral blood, taken from a patient treated with radiotherapy plus ipilimumab. The CDR3 DNA reads TGTGCCAGTAGCCTAAGTCAGGGGGCGCGATATGGCTACACCTTC. It specifies CASSLSQGARYGYTF.